Ten or more counts support the clone carrying this T cell receptor beta chain. The antigen is unknown. The data derive from a study of T cell repertoires in cytomegalovirus infection. On the study more broadly: Both a matching HLA type and CMV infection were indicated by public TCR beta signatures.

The CDR3 sequence is 14 residues long. Germline loops: CDR1 SNHLY, CDR2 FYNNEI. The V gene lost 3 bases and the J gene lost 7 bases, with 16 bases spanning the gap. Regarding the study as a whole: The ex vivo response was dominated by HLA-C-restricted CMV-specific TCR beta clonotypes. Carriers of CMV and the relevant HLA type were discriminated by public TCR beta frequency.

TCRdb re-analysed the reads in MiXCR, keeping a single row per CDR3 protein. The repertoire holds approximately 140,000 distinct CDR3 sequences, with approximately 9.2% as singletons. The clonotype originates from a human donor in good health (CMV status not recorded). Some clones in this sample may be carry-over from other donors' samples. This rearrangement joins TRBV2 to TRBJ2-7, with D uncertain. Sequenced: PBMCs. The CDR3 sequence: CASSEVNSLWEQYF. The DNA for the CDR3 is TGTGCCAGCAGTGAGGTAAACAGCCTTTGGGAGCAGTACTTC. Full variable domain (missing parts from reference TRBV2 and TRBJ2-7): EPEVTQTPSHQVTQMGQEVILRCVPISNHLYFYWYRQILGQKVEFLVSFYNNEISEKSEIFDDQFSVERPDGSNFTLKIRSTKLEDSAMYFCASSEVNSLWEQYFGPGTRLTVT.